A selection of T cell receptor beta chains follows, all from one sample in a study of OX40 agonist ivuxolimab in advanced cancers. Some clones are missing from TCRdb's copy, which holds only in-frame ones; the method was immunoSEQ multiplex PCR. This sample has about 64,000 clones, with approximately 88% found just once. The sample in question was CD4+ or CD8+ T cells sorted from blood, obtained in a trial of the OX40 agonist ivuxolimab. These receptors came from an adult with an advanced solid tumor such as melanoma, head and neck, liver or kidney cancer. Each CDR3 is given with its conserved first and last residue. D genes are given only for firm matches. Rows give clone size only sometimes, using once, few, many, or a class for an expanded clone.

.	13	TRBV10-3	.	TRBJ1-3	TGTGCCATCAGGGCGGGGGCTGGAAACACCATATATTTT	CAIRAGAGNTIYF
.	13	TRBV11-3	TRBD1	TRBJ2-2	TGTGCCAGCAGGAAACGACAGGGTGCGGAGCTGTTTTTT	CASRKRQGAELFF
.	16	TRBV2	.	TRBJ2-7	TGTGCCAGCGTGGGTGTAGGACAGCGTAAATCCTACGAGCAGTACTTC	CASVGVGQRKSYEQYF
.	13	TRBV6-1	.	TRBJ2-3	TGTGCCAGCCGTAGAGACGGGGCTGATACGCAGTATTTT	CASRRDGADTQYF
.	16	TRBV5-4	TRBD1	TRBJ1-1	TGTGCCAGCAGCCCGGGGGTGGACAGGGTTATCTCTGAAGCTTTCTTT	CASSPGVDRVISEAFF
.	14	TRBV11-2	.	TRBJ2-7	TGTGCCAGCAGCCGGGACTCCGATAGGGGCGAGCAGTACTTC	CASSRDSDRGEQYF
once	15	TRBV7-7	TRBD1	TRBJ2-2	TGTGCTAGCAGCAGACAGGGTGCGACCACCGGGGAGCTGTTTTTT	CASSRQGATTGELFF
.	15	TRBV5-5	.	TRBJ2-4	TGTGCCAGCAGCTTAACGAGGAGCGCAGGGTGGATTCAGTACTTC	CASSLTRSAGWIQYF
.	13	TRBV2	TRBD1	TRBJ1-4	TGTGCCACCCACAGGGGGCCGGGTGAAAAACTGTTTTTT	CATHRGPGEKLFF
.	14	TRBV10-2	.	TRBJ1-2	TGCGCCAGCAGTGATGGGTCGGCTAACTATGGCTACACCTTC	CASSDGSANYGYTF
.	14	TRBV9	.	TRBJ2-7	TGTGCCAGCAGCCCCGTGGGCGGTTCCTACGAGCAGTACTTC	CASSPVGGSYEQYF
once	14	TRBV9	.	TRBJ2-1	TGTGCCAGCAGCGGACAAGGCAGGGAGAGAAAGCAGTTCTTC	CASSGQGRERKQFF
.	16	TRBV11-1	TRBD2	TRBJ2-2	TGTGCCAGCAGCATCACCGGGACTAGCCCCACCGGGGAGCTGTTTTTT	CASSITGTSPTGELFF
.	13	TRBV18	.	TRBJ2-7	TGTGCCAGCTCACCCCCCGTCTCCTACGAGCAGTACTTC	CASSPPVSYEQYF
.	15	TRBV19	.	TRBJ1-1	TGTGCCAGTAGTGCGTGGGCTTGGACGGAGGGTGAAGCTTTCTTT	CASSAWAWTEGEAFF
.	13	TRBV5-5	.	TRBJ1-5	TGTGCCAGCAGCGATTCCATCGACCAGCCCCAGCATTTT	CASSDSIDQPQHF
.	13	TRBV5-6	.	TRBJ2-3	TGTGCCAGCAGCTTGGCCGGTACAGATACGCAGTATTTT	CASSLAGTDTQYF
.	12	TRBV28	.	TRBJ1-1	TGTGCCTCCGATGGGGGACGGAATGAAGCTTTCTTT	CASDGGRNEAFF
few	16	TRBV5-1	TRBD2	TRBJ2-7	TGCGCCAGCAGCACTGCACTAGCGGGAGAGACCTACGAGCAGTACTTC	CASSTALAGETYEQYF
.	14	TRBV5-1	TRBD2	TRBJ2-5	TGCGCCAGCAAGCGGGGGGGAACCCAAGAGACCCAGTACTTC	CASKRGGTQETQYF
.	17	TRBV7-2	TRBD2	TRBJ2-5	TGTGCCAGCAGCTCCTTACGGGGTGGGCGGGAGAAAGAGACCCAGTACTTC	CASSSLRGGREKETQYF